This entry lists 5 T cell receptor beta chains sequenced from one sample in a study of T-cell reconstitution after alpha-beta-depleted transplantation in children. For TCRbeta, the library was prepared with unique molecular identifiers. TCRdb re-called the PCR reads through MiXCR, storing one row per CDR3 protein. The sample yields more than 90,000 distinct CDR3 sequences, 10% seen once. The starting material was PBMCs, obtained before TCRalphabeta/CD19-depleted stem cell transplant. All receptors come from a boy younger than 10 with acute lymphoblastic leukemia, due to receive a stem cell transplant.

This clonotype was counted between two and nine times. CDR3 bases: TGTGCCAGCAGTGACAGGGTGGGATATGAAAAACTGTTTTTT. It yields the protein CASSDRVGYEKLFF. The gene calls are TRBV6-1 and TRBJ1-4; tentative D call: TRBD1 (5 bases). The CDR3 loop spans 14 amino acids. Trimming cost V 3 bases and J 6 bases, with 11 bases left between them. The germline CDR1 and CDR2 sequences are MNHNS and SASEGT.

This clonotype was counted ten times or more. V is TRBV4-1 and J is TRBJ2-1; D perhaps matches TRBD1 (6 bases). This CDR3 region has 14 residues. Germline CDR1 and CDR2: MGHRA and YSYEKL. V lost 1 base and J lost 7, with 11 bases in between. CDR3 bases: TGCGCCAGCAGCCAAGTTGGGGGCCGGAATGAGCAGTTCTTC. Translated, it gives CASSQVGGRNEQFF.

The chain links TRBV6-5 to TRBJ2-1, with D perhaps matching TRBD2 (6 bases). The CDR3 is made up of 14 amino acids. Trimming took 7 bases from V and 6 from J, leaving 16 bases between them. Germline V CDR1 and CDR2: MNHEY, SVGAGI. In DNA, the CDR3 is TGTGCCAGCAATTATGAACCGGGACTCAATGAGCAGTTCTTC. It encodes CASNYEPGLNEQFF.

This clonotype showed up many times. The V call is TRBV7-2, the J call TRBJ2-1; perhaps D is TRBD1 or TRBD2 (5 bases each). CDR1 and CDR2 (germline): SGHTA, FQGNSA. This CDR3 has 13 amino acids. Trimming removed 3 bases from V and 8 bases from J, with 11 bases in between. CDR3 sequence: CASSLLGGYEQFF. The CDR3 DNA sequence: TGTGCCAGCAGCTTGCTTGGGGGATATGAGCAGTTCTTC.

This clonotype showed up many times. The CDR3 DNA reads as TGTGCCAGCAGCCAAGATTGGGGGAGCCGGGGCGAATCACCCCTCCACTTT. It codes for CASSQDWGSRGESPLHF. The gene calls are TRBV4-2 and TRBJ1-6, with D tentatively TRBD1 (5 bases). Germline V gene lookup returns CDR1 LGHNA and CDR2 YNFKEQ. Between the trimmed V and J ends, which lost 0 bases and 10 bases, there was a span of 19 bases. The CDR3 extends over 17 amino acids.